Below, one T cell receptor (beta chain) is given with its context. There are 14 residues in the CDR3. Germline V CDR1 and CDR2: GTSNPN, SVGIG (reference sequence). Trimming removed 3 bases from V and 5 bases from J; junction bases left unmatched: 6. The data were taken from a study of radiation and T cells in renal cell carcinoma. Turning to the study itself: Nephrectomy followed 15 Gy stereotactic body radiation by 4 weeks.

The table came from immunoSEQ multiplex PCR; TCRdb's copy has only in-frame clones and leaves some out. The sample carries 150,000 or so clones, approximately 90% recorded once. Time point meaning: baseline pretreatment blood. Specified treatment: 15 Gy SBRT to primary tumor, nephrectomy 4 weeks later. Serial blood draws occurred at baseline and 2 and 4 weeks post-SBRT. This renal cell carcinoma was of the clear cell type. The rearrangement uses TRBV30 and TRBJ2-5; 10 nucleotides match TRBD1. This TCR was recovered from a woman between 70 and 85 years old with renal cell carcinoma. The source material was blood, sampled from a patient whose treatment included radiotherapy and nephrectomy. Here the CDR3 reads CAWRQTGGGETQYF. DNA for the CDR3: TGTGCCTGGAGGCAGACAGGGGGCGGGGAGACCCAGTACTTC.